The rows below give T cell receptor beta chains drawn from one sample of a study of shared clonotypes between healthy human individuals. This table comes from immunoSEQ multiplex PCR, and its TCRdb copy is limited to in-frame clones, with some not included. The sample records a few million clones, approximately 90% being singletons. Sequenced sample: naive CD4+ T cells sorted from blood. These TCRs come from a man between 18 and 29 years old in good health. The CDR3 runs from the conserved cysteine through the conserved F or W. D genes are given only for firm matches. Expanded clones get a size class; other rows say once, few or many, or leave the size out.

CDR3 | DNA | length | D | J | V | size
CASILGPNYEQYF | TGTGCCAGCATCCTGGGACCAAACTACGAGCAGTACTTC | 13 | NA | TRBJ2-7 | TRBV5-5 | NA
CASSPLSGTGANVLTF | TGTGCCAGCTCACCACTTTCCGGAACTGGGGCCAACGTCCTGACTTTC | 16 | NA | TRBJ2-6 | TRBV18 | NA
CASSEDSYAGELFF | TGTGCCAGCAGTGAGGATTCTTACGCCGGGGAGCTGTTTTTT | 14 | NA | TRBJ2-2 | TRBV6-4 | NA
CAWGGTALKYEQYF | TGTGCCTGGGGAGGGACAGCCCTGAAGTACGAGCAGTACTTC | 14 | NA | TRBJ2-7 | TRBV30 | NA
CASRTRRTDTQYF | TGTGCCAGCCGTACTAGACGCACAGATACGCAGTATTTT | 13 | NA | TRBJ2-3 | TRBV27 | NA
CASSLPGPSPYEQYF | TGTGCCAGCAGTCTCCCGGGACCAAGTCCCTACGAGCAGTACTTC | 15 | NA | TRBJ2-7 | TRBV5-6 | once
CASSPSSNTGELFF | TGTGCCAGCAGTCCGTCTTCGAACACCGGGGAGCTGTTTTTT | 14 | NA | TRBJ2-2 | TRBV11-2 | once
CASGRQGRGEISNQPQHF | TGTGCCAGCGGAAGACAGGGGCGGGGAGAAATAAGCAATCAGCCCCAGCATTTT | 18 | TRBD1 | TRBJ1-5 | TRBV2 | NA
CASRAGTSGGDSYNEQFF | TGCGCCAGCAGGGCCGGGACTAGCGGGGGTGACTCCTACAATGAGCAGTTCTTC | 18 | TRBD2 | TRBJ2-1 | TRBV5-1 | NA
CASSELPRTSYEQYF | TGTGCCAGCAGTGAACTACCACGAACCTCCTACGAGCAGTACTTC | 15 | NA | TRBJ2-7 | TRBV6-4 | NA
CASRREADNSPLHF | TGTGCCAGCAGGCGTGAAGCGGACAATTCACCCCTCCACTTT | 14 | NA | TRBJ1-6 | TRBV6-4 | NA
CASSFSVDTEAFF | TGTGCCAGCAGCTTTTCGGTGGACACTGAAGCTTTCTTT | 13 | NA | TRBJ1-1 | TRBV5-5 | NA
CASKRWDSSYNEQFF | TGTGCCAGTAAGAGATGGGACAGCTCCTACAATGAGCAGTTCTTC | 15 | TRBD1 | TRBJ2-1 | TRBV19 | NA
CAISEVAANQPQHF | TGTGCCATCAGTGAGGTCGCAGCTAATCAGCCCCAGCATTTT | 14 | NA | TRBJ1-5 | TRBV10-3 | NA
CAWSPDRGMNTEAFF | TGTGCCTGGAGTCCGGACAGGGGAATGAACACTGAAGCTTTCTTT | 15 | TRBD1 | TRBJ1-1 | TRBV30 | NA
CASIYVPGTDNEKLFF | TGTGCCAGCATTTACGTACCCGGGACAGATAATGAAAAACTGTTTTTT | 16 | TRBD1 | TRBJ1-4 | TRBV6-5 | NA
CASSLGGNNEKLFF | TGTGCCAGCAGTTTGGGGGGTAATAATGAAAAACTGTTTTTT | 14 | NA | TRBJ1-4 | TRBV28 | NA
CASGDRMVWNQPQHF | TGTGCCAGCGGGGACAGGATGGTATGGAATCAGCCCCAGCATTTT | 15 | TRBD1 | TRBJ1-5 | TRBV11-3 | NA
CASSQGATNEKLFF | TGCGCCAGCAGCCAAGGAGCAACTAATGAAAAACTGTTTTTT | 14 | NA | TRBJ1-4 | TRBV4-1 | NA
CASSEAPGVYEQYF | TGTGCCAGCAGTGAAGCCCCGGGGGTCTACGAGCAGTACTTC | 14 | NA | TRBJ2-7 | TRBV6-1 | NA
CASSLSGSHNEQFF | TGTGCCAGCAGCCTAAGCGGGAGTCACAATGAGCAGTTCTTC | 14 | TRBD2 | TRBJ2-1 | TRBV7-2 | NA
CSVGGGMNTGELFF | TGCAGCGTAGGCGGGGGCATGAACACCGGGGAGCTGTTTTTT | 14 | NA | TRBJ2-2 | TRBV29-1 | NA
CASSPPGQLETQYF | TGTGCCAGCTCACCACCGGGGCAGTTAGAGACCCAGTACTTC | 14 | NA | TRBJ2-5 | TRBV18 | NA
CASSQERGLAGGADTQYF | TGCGCCAGCAGCCAAGAGAGAGGACTAGCGGGAGGAGCAGATACGCAGTATTTT | 18 | TRBD2 | TRBJ2-3 | TRBV4-1 | NA
CASSYSTGPNEKLFF | TGTGCCAGCAGTTACTCGACGGGTCCTAATGAAAAGCTGTTTTTT | 15 | NA | TRBJ1-4 | TRBV6-5 | NA
CASSFGAGDMETQYF | TGCGCCAGCAGCTTTGGGGCAGGGGATATGGAGACCCAGTACTTC | 15 | NA | TRBJ2-5 | TRBV5-1 | NA
CASLEDPGEKLFF | TGTGCCAGCTTGGAAGACCCAGGCGAAAAACTGTTTTTT | 13 | NA | TRBJ1-4 | TRBV21-1 | NA
CASKVSGPYNEQFF | TGTGCCAGCAAAGTCAGCGGCCCCTACAATGAGCAGTTCTTC | 14 | NA | TRBJ2-1 | TRBV6-5 | NA
CASSQERGQVNQPQHF | TGCGCCAGCAGCCAAGAACGGGGTCAGGTCAATCAGCCCCAGCATTTT | 16 | NA | TRBJ1-5 | TRBV4-3 | NA
CASSLYFLGSNTGELFF | TGTGCCAGCAGTTTATATTTTTTGGGGTCGAACACCGGGGAGCTGTTTTTT | 17 | NA | TRBJ2-2 | TRBV28 | once
CASSPKGGVGGYTF | TGTGCCAGCAGTCCGAAGGGGGGAGTGGGCGGCTACACCTTC | 14 | NA | TRBJ1-2 | TRBV27 | NA
CASSPTGGRPDTQYF | TGTGCCAGCAGCCCGACAGGGGGGCGCCCAGATACGCAGTATTTT | 15 | TRBD1 | TRBJ2-3 | TRBV7-2 | NA
CASSSSGGGGGELFF | TGTGCCAGCAGCTCAAGTGGAGGGGGCGGCGGGGAGCTGTTTTTT | 15 | NA | TRBJ2-2 | TRBV7-8 | once
CASSQLSGTGDEKLFF | TGCGCCAGCAGCCAATTAAGCGGGACAGGGGATGAAAAACTGTTTTTT | 16 | TRBD1 | TRBJ1-4 | TRBV4-1 | once
CASSRWGDNYEQYF | TGTGCCAGCAGCCGCTGGGGGGACAACTACGAGCAGTACTTC | 14 | NA | TRBJ2-7 | TRBV5-5 | NA
CAWQRGTGRGSYGYTF | TGTGCCTGGCAGCGCGGGACAGGTCGTGGATCCTATGGCTACACCTTC | 16 | TRBD1 | TRBJ1-2 | TRBV30 | few
CASSPRTSPGANVLTF | TGTGCCAGCAGCCCCCGGACGAGCCCTGGGGCCAACGTCCTGACTTTC | 16 | NA | TRBJ2-6 | TRBV9 | NA
CASSLEGAGLEKLFF | TGTGCCAGCAGCTTAGAGGGGGCAGGGCTTGAAAAACTGTTTTTT | 15 | NA | TRBJ1-4 | TRBV11-2 | NA
CAWRVGDTQYF | TGTGCCTGGAGGGTGGGAGATACGCAGTATTTT | 11 | NA | TRBJ2-3 | TRBV30 | NA
CASSATSGSTDTQYF | TGTGCCAGCAGCGCGACTAGCGGGAGCACAGATACGCAGTATTTT | 15 | TRBD2 | TRBJ2-3 | TRBV5-6 | NA
CASSLKGGKVYEQYF | TGTGCCAGCAGCCTCAAGGGAGGGAAAGTCTACGAGCAGTACTTC | 15 | NA | TRBJ2-7 | TRBV21-1 | NA
CATSKPGLATYEQYF | TGTGCCACCAGCAAGCCGGGACTAGCCACCTACGAGCAGTACTTC | 15 | TRBD2 | TRBJ2-7 | TRBV15 | once
CASSLEGAGDTQYF | TGCGCCAGCAGCTTGGAGGGAGCAGGTGATACGCAGTATTTT | 14 | NA | TRBJ2-3 | TRBV5-1 | NA
CAGQGSLEQYF | TGTGCCGGACAGGGTTCACTCGAGCAGTACTTC | 11 | TRBD1 | TRBJ2-7 | TRBV6-1 | NA
CASSQGQGREQYF | TGTGCCAGCAGCCAAGGACAGGGACGCGAGCAGTACTTC | 13 | TRBD1 | TRBJ2-7 | TRBV28 | NA
CASSYSGPGELFF | TGTGCCAGCAGTTATTCGGGTCCCGGGGAGCTGTTTTTT | 13 | NA | TRBJ2-2 | TRBV6-5 | NA
CSVGRTGELFF | TGCAGCGTGGGGAGAACCGGGGAGCTGTTTTTT | 11 | NA | TRBJ2-2 | TRBV29-1 | NA
CASSQVVLQRNTEAFF | TGCGCCAGCAGCCAAGTGGTGTTGCAAAGAAACACTGAAGCTTTCTTT | 16 | NA | TRBJ1-1 | TRBV4-1 | few
CASSTMTGVAGGGPYSYNEQFF | TGTGCCAGCAGCACTATGACGGGAGTAGCGGGAGGTGGCCCTTATTCCTACAATGAGCAGTTCTTC | 22 | TRBD2 | TRBJ2-1 | TRBV13 | NA
CASSLGGLANEKLFF | TGTGCCAGCAGCTTGGGGGGGCTGGCTAATGAAAAACTGTTTTTT | 15 | NA | TRBJ1-4 | TRBV11-2 | NA
CASSSRGLAGVRGEQYF | TGTGCCAGCAGTTCACGTGGACTAGCGGGAGTACGGGGCGAGCAGTACTTC | 17 | TRBD2 | TRBJ2-7 | TRBV7-2 | NA